These T cell receptor beta chains were read from a single sample in a study of monozygotic twins with inflammatory bowel disease. TCRdb reanalyzed the 5' RACE reads and collapses them to one entry per CDR3 protein, without DNA. The sample table includes approximately 200,000 distinct CDR3 sequences. Sample: blood. The receptors originated from a human donor with ulcerative colitis or Crohn's disease, or a healthy co-twin of an affected twin (not recorded which). Each CDR3 is given with its conserved first and last residue.

v_call: TRBV5-5
j_call: TRBJ1-5
cdr3_aa: CASSLLNAPAQPQHF

v_call: TRBV12-3/TRBV12-4
j_call: TRBJ1-3
cdr3_aa: CASTHTLSGNTIYF

v_call: TRBV7-9
j_call: TRBJ2-5
cdr3_aa: CASSFSGTGGF

v_call: TRBV20-1
j_call: TRBJ2-1
cdr3_aa: CSARTMAGGAYNEQFF

v_call: TRBV4-1
j_call: TRBJ2-1
cdr3_aa: CASSHQTPASYNEQFF

v_call: TRBV20-1
j_call: TRBJ1-2
cdr3_aa: CSASAPRGGYTF

v_call: TRBV5-1
j_call: TRBJ1-6
cdr3_aa: CASSLATGLKYSPLHF

v_call: TRBV7-2
j_call: TRBJ2-7
cdr3_aa: CASSILAGVSYEQYF

v_call: TRBV5-4
j_call: TRBJ1-2
cdr3_aa: CASSLAQSYYGYTF

v_call: TRBV27
j_call: TRBJ1-3
cdr3_aa: CASSPRKGSGNTIYF

v_call: TRBV6-6
j_call: TRBJ1-5
cdr3_aa: CASTPLAGNGPQHF

v_call: TRBV24-1
j_call: TRBJ2-1
cdr3_aa: CATSAIGRTSGGPKSSYNEQFF

v_call: TRBV5-1
j_call: TRBJ2-5
cdr3_aa: CASSLTGLNYQETQYF

v_call: TRBV6-5
j_call: TRBJ1-4
cdr3_aa: CASSYSYRVGEKLFF

v_call: TRBV15
j_call: TRBJ1-4
cdr3_aa: CATSRDYRATNEKLFF

v_call: TRBV11-2
j_call: TRBJ2-1
cdr3_aa: CASSFRRTDYNEQFF

v_call: TRBV25-1
j_call: TRBJ1-5
cdr3_aa: CASSNGGYNQPQHF